This TCR beta chain was sequenced for a study of blood T cell repertoires in COVID-19 (dated by TCRdb to about 2020). Looking at the study overall: Collaborator samples came from the United States, Italy and Spain and covered acute and convalescent phases of COVID-19. The prospective study material was composed of cDNA or gDNA derived from T cells, B-cell-depleted T cells, or PBMCs. Subjects who had been exposed to COVID-19, were actively infected with it, or had recovered from it provided the deeply sampled blood TCRbeta repertoires that made up the dataset. The repertoires were released in a freely available public database intended as a resource for research on the immune response to SARS-CoV-2. Samples came from the ongoing ImmuneRACE study (first 160 participants) plus 1,254 subjects from 6 global collaborators. The sample metadata nearly always contained a de-identified subject ID, COVID-19 status, age in years and sex. Where HLA class I and class II types were available, the types were taken from metadata supplied by the sample provider, not from assay-based typing. Paper-wide results and their limitations: How much clinical and demographic metadata was included differed by source and by participant, and the metadata was provided uncurated.

Concerning this clone itself: Its antigen specificity is not known. No base quality information exists; no much larger clone differs at one position.

Taken from cysteine to phenylalanine, the CDR3 has 15 residues. The retained sequence is limited to the CDR3, 45 bases, with the frame set at the first base. The germline V gene provides CDR1 SGHRS and CDR2 YFSETQ. V is trimmed back by 2 bases and J by 2 bases, and the junction contains 6 bases that no gene match accounts for. TCRbeta CDR3 regions were amplified from genomic DNA by means of the immunoSEQ Assay, a bias-controlled multiplex PCR. The authors' analysis ran thus. Within the assay, amplification of reference gene primers was used to estimate how many nucleated cells each sample contained. To quantify the absolute abundance of each unique TCRbeta CDR3 rearrangement, sequence reads were collapsed and filtered. Productive Simpson clonality was computed per sample as the square root of Simpson's diversity index over productive rearrangements. TCRdb retrieved this table from immuneACCESS and kept in-frame rearrangements only. Not all clones are present; in checked studies, unresolved V genes account for under half, and no reason is known for the remainder. That table supplies the V and J calls and clone size; D and trimming were determined from the DNA. This sample is represented by roughly 100,000 clones; over 70% of them were singletons. 10% to 15% of the sample is taken by the ten largest.

Whole blood was collected in K2EDTA tubes by collaborating institutions according to the institutions' own protocols. For TCRbeta analysis, collaborators shipped samples in one of three forms: frozen whole blood, isolated PBMCs, or DNA extracted from either of those sample types. The sequencing sample was made of peripheral blood. The sequence derives from a human donor in a cohort sampled during active or convalescent COVID-19. The chain is made from TRBV5-1 and TRBJ1-2, with 7 bases in between that match TRBD1. The DNA sequence is as follows: TGCGCCAGCAGCTTAGTTCAGGGACAGAACTATGGCTACACCTTC. Translated, it gives CASSLVQGQNYGYTF.